This TCR beta chain was identified in a study of blood T cell repertoires in COVID-19. At the level of the study: Both acute and convalescent COVID-19 samples were obtained from the United States, Italy and Spain. The analysed material was cDNA or gDNA that came from T cells, B-cell-depleted T cells, or PBMCs.

Sequencing was performed with immunoSEQ multiplex PCR; in TCRdb, only in-frame clones are kept and a portion is missing. Among approximately 450,000 clones listed, roughly nine tenths were seen once. Germline CDR1 and CDR2: LGHDT and YNNKEL (reference sequence). V lost 1 base to trimming and J lost 7 bases; unmatched junction nucleotides: 7. This CDR3 has 16 amino acids. Ages ranged from roughly 18 to 95 years, with residence in 24 US areas. Participants were placed into cohorts based on the clinical history they reported. The sample was PBMCs or T cells enriched from blood (not recorded which). The TCR was taken from a woman between 18 and 29 years old with acute COVID-19. The chain is built from TRBV3-1 (or the pseudogene TRBV3-2) and TRBJ1-4, with 9 nucleotides matching TRBD1. This chain's CDR3 is CASSQVSTGGFEKLFF. In nucleotides, the CDR3 is TGTGCCAGCAGCCAAGTATCAACAGGGGGCTTTGAAAAACTGTTTTTT.